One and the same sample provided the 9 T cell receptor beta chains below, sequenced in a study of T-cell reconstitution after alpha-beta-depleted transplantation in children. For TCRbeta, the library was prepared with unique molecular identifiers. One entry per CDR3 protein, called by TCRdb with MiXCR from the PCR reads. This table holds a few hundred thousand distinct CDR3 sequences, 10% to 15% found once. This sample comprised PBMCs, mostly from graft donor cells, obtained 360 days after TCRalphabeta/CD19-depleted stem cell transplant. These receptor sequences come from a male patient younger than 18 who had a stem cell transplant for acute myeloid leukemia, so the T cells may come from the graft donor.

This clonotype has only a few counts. This CDR3 reads CASSSLRQAPTHEQYF. In DNA form, the CDR3 reads TGTGCCAGCAGCTCCCTCCGGCAAGCCCCCACCCACGAGCAGTACTTC. The chain couples TRBV11-2 to TRBJ2-7; D is unresolved. The CDR3 runs to 16 residues. The ends were cut back, 4 bases at V and 5 bases at J, with 21 bases in the middle. The germline gives CDR1 SGHAT, CDR2 FQNNGV.

The CDR3 protein is CSARRIRVTYEQYF. The CDR3 coding sequence is TGCAGTGCTAGGCGGATCAGGGTGACCTACGAGCAGTACTTC. This chain links TRBV20-1 with TRBJ2-7, with a possible D match to TRBD1 (5 bases). Per the germline V gene, CDR1 is DFQATT and CDR2 is SNEGSKA (reference sequence). V gave up 3 bases and J gave up 2 bases, with 14 bases separating them. CDR3 length equals 14 residues.

The CDR3 is CASGSVGQGFPYSNQPQHF. In DNA, the CDR3 is TGTGCCAGTGGGAGCGTGGGACAGGGCTTCCCCTATAGCAATCAGCCCCAGCATTTT. The chain couples TRBV6-2 or TRBV6-3 to TRBJ1-5, with 9 bases aligning to TRBD1. V lost 9 bases, J lost 0 bases, and 18 bases stayed unmatched. The CDR3 is 19 residues long. Germline V lookup: CDR1 MNHEY, CDR2 SVGEGT.

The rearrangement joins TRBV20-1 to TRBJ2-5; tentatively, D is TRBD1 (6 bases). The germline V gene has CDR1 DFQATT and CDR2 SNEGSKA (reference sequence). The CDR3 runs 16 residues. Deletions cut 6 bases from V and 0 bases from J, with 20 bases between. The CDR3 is CSAKGTTARYQETQYF. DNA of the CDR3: TGCAGTGCGAAGGGGACAACCGCCCGGTACCAAGAGACCCAGTACTTC.

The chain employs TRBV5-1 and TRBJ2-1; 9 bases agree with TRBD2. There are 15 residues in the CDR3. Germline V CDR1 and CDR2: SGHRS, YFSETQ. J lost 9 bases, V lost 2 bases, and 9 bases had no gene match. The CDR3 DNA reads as TGCGCCAGCAGCTTCCTCCCTAGCGGGAATCGTGAGCAGTTCTTC. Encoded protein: CASSFLPSGNREQFF.

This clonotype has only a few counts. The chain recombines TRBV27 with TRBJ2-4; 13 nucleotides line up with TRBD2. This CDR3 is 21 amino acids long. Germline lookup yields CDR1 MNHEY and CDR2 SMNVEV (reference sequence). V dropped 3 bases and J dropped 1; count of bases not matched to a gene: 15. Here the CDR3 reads CASSFLQGGLAGDWAKNIQYF. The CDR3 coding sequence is TGTGCCAGCAGTTTCTTACAGGGAGGACTAGCGGGAGATTGGGCCAAAAACATTCAGTACTTC.

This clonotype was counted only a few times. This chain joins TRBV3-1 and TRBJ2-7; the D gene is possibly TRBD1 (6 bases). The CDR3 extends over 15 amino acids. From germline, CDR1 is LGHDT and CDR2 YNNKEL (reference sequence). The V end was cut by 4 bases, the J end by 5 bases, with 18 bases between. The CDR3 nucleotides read TGTGCCAGCAGCCCCAGCGGAGCGACAGGTCACGAGCAGTACTTC. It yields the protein CASSPSGATGHEQYF.

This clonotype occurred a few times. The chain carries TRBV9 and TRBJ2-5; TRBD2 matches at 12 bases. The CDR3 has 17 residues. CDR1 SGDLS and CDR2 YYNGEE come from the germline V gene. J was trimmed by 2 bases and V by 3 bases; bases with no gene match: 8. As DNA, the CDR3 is TGTGCCAGCAGCGCGACTAGCGGGGGCGAATTTCAAGAGACCCAGTACTTC. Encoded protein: CASSATSGGEFQETQYF.

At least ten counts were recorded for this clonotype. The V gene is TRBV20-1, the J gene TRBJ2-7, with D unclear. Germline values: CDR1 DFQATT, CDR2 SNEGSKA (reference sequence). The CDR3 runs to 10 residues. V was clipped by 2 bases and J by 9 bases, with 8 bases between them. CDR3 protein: CSARSYRQYF. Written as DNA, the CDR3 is TGCAGTGCTAGATCATATCGGCAGTACTTC.